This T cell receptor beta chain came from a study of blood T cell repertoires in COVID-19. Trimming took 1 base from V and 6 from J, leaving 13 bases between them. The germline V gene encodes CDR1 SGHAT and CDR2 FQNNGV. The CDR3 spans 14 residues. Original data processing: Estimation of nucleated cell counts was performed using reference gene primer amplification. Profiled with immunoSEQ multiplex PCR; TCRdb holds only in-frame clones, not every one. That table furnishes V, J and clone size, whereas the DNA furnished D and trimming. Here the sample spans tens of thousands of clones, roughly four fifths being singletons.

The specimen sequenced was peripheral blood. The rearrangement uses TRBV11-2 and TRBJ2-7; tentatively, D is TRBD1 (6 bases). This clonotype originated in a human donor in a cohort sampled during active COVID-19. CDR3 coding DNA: TGTGCCAGCAGCTTAGGGGGGCCCCCTTCCGAGCAGTACTTC. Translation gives CASSLGGPPSEQYF. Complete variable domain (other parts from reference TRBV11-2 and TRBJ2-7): EAGVAQSPRYKIIEKRQSVAFWCNPISGHATLYWYQQILGQGPKLLIQFQNNGVVDDSQLPKDRFSAERLKGVDSTLKIQPAKLEDSAVYLCASSLGGPPSEQYFGPGTRLTVT.